A selection of T cell receptor beta chains follows, all from one sample in a study of neurological immune-mediated disorders. TCRdb called the 5' RACE reads again in MiXCR, with one record for every CDR3 protein. The sample carries about 46,000 distinct CDR3 sequences, 3% to 3.5% recorded once. Specimen: PBMCs. The receptors were gathered from a woman aged 45-65 years with multiple sclerosis. CDR3s include the opening cysteine and the closing phenylalanine or tryptophan. A D gene is named only where the DNA matches it firmly. Clone size reads once, few, many, or a class if the clone is expanded.

clone size: many
J gene: TRBJ2-1
V gene: TRBV20-1
D gene: .
CDR3 protein: CSARGYNEQFF
CDR3 DNA: TGCAGTGCTAGAGGTTACAATGAGCAGTTCTTC

clone size: many
J gene: TRBJ2-1
V gene: TRBV7-2
D gene: TRBD2
CDR3 protein: CASSRGTSGNTGEQFF
CDR3 DNA: TGTGCCAGCAGCCGCGGGACTAGCGGGAATACGGGTGAGCAGTTCTTC

clone size: many
J gene: TRBJ2-3
V gene: TRBV5-4
D gene: .
CDR3 protein: CASSLDGDTQYF
CDR3 DNA: TGTGCCAGCAGCTTGGATGGGGATACGCAGTATTTT

clone size: many
J gene: TRBJ2-5
V gene: TRBV12-3/TRBV12-4
D gene: TRBD2
CDR3 protein: CASSLGLAGETQYF
CDR3 DNA: TGTGCCAGCAGTCTGGGACTAGCGGGGGAGACCCAGTACTTC

clone size: many
J gene: TRBJ2-1
V gene: TRBV5-1
D gene: .
CDR3 protein: CASSLDGSNYNEQFF
CDR3 DNA: TGCGCCAGCAGCTTGGACGGATCGAACTACAATGAGCAGTTCTTC

clone size: many
J gene: TRBJ1-1
V gene: TRBV2
D gene: .
CDR3 protein: CAGGRGPENTEAFF
CDR3 DNA: TGTGCCGGCGGCAGGGGCCCCGAGAACACTGAAGCTTTCTTT

clone size: many
J gene: TRBJ2-2
V gene: TRBV5-1
D gene: TRBD1
CDR3 protein: CASSQAGTGNTGELFF
CDR3 DNA: TGCGCCAGCAGCCAAGCCGGGACAGGGAACACCGGGGAGCTGTTTTTT

clone size: many
J gene: TRBJ2-2
V gene: TRBV20-1
D gene: .
CDR3 protein: CSARSSEGPGELFF
CDR3 DNA: TGCAGTGCTAGATCGTCCGAGGGACCCGGGGAGCTGTTTTTT

clone size: many
J gene: TRBJ2-1
V gene: TRBV20-1
D gene: TRBD2
CDR3 protein: CSAGRLAVAYNEQFF
CDR3 DNA: TGCAGTGCTGGACGACTAGCGGTCGCCTACAATGAGCAGTTCTTC

clone size: many
J gene: TRBJ1-2
V gene: TRBV5-1
D gene: TRBD1
CDR3 protein: CASSLDGQDTYYGYTF
CDR3 DNA: TGCGCCAGCAGCTTGGACGGACAGGATACTTACTATGGCTACACCTTC

clone size: many
J gene: TRBJ1-1
V gene: TRBV6-5
D gene: .
CDR3 protein: CASSYRRQNTEAFF
CDR3 DNA: TGTGCCAGCAGTTATCGTCGGCAGAACACTGAAGCTTTCTTT

clone size: many
J gene: TRBJ2-1
V gene: TRBV20-1
D gene: .
CDR3 protein: CSAPEQSYNEQFF
CDR3 DNA: TGCAGTGCCCCGGAGCAATCCTACAATGAGCAGTTCTTC

clone size: medium-sized
J gene: TRBJ1-1
V gene: TRBV20-1
D gene: TRBD1
CDR3 protein: CSAVDRGRMNTEAFF
CDR3 DNA: TGCAGTGCGGTCGACAGGGGGCGGATGAACACTGAAGCTTTCTTT

clone size: many
J gene: TRBJ2-1
V gene: TRBV5-1
D gene: .
CDR3 protein: CASSLKEREDEQFF
CDR3 DNA: TGCGCCAGCAGCTTGAAGGAAAGAGAGGATGAGCAGTTCTTC

clone size: many
J gene: TRBJ2-7
V gene: TRBV3-1
D gene: .
CDR3 protein: CASSHFSYEQYF
CDR3 DNA: TGTGCCAGCAGCCACTTCTCCTACGAGCAGTACTTC

clone size: many
J gene: TRBJ1-1
V gene: TRBV7-2
D gene: .
CDR3 protein: CASSRGQRNTEAFF
CDR3 DNA: TGTGCCAGCAGCCGTGGACAGCGGAACACTGAAGCTTTCTTT

clone size: many
J gene: TRBJ2-3
V gene: TRBV5-5
D gene: .
CDR3 protein: CASSFERADTQYF
CDR3 DNA: TGTGCCAGCAGCTTCGAACGGGCAGATACGCAGTATTTT

clone size: many
J gene: TRBJ1-2
V gene: TRBV6-5
D gene: .
CDR3 protein: CASSDGTNYGYTF
CDR3 DNA: TGTGCCAGCAGTGACGGGACCAACTATGGCTACACCTTC

clone size: many
J gene: TRBJ2-7
V gene: TRBV7-2
D gene: TRBD2
CDR3 protein: CASSGPGTNRYEQYF
CDR3 DNA: TGTGCCAGCAGCGGCCCCGGGACTAACAGATACGAGCAGTACTTC

clone size: many
J gene: TRBJ2-3
V gene: TRBV10-3
D gene: TRBD2
CDR3 protein: CAISDTRREGGDTQYF
CDR3 DNA: TGTGCCATCAGTGATACTCGGCGGGAGGGTGGGGATACGCAGTATTTT

clone size: many
J gene: TRBJ2-3
V gene: TRBV7-8
D gene: .
CDR3 protein: CASSLEYGDGHATDTQYF
CDR3 DNA: TGTGCCAGCAGTTTAGAGTATGGTGATGGCCACGCGACAGATACGCAGTATTTT

clone size: many
J gene: TRBJ1-2
V gene: TRBV25-1
D gene: .
CDR3 protein: CASSENWRPFYGYTF
CDR3 DNA: TGTGCCAGCAGTGAAAATTGGAGGCCGTTTTATGGCTACACCTTC

clone size: many
J gene: TRBJ2-1
V gene: TRBV20-1
D gene: .
CDR3 protein: CSASRGQREQFF
CDR3 DNA: TGCAGTGCTAGCCGGGGGCAACGGGAGCAGTTCTTC

clone size: many
J gene: TRBJ1-5
V gene: TRBV5-1
D gene: .
CDR3 protein: CASSLRPGDSQPQHF
CDR3 DNA: TGCGCCAGCAGCTTGAGGCCAGGGGATAGTCAGCCCCAGCATTTT

clone size: many
J gene: TRBJ1-1
V gene: TRBV5-6
D gene: .
CDR3 protein: CASSSNMNTEAFF
CDR3 DNA: TGTGCCAGCAGCTCAAACATGAACACTGAAGCTTTCTTT

clone size: many
J gene: TRBJ2-5
V gene: TRBV5-1
D gene: TRBD2
CDR3 protein: CASNQGLADQETQYF
CDR3 DNA: TGCGCCAGCAATCAGGGACTAGCGGACCAAGAGACCCAGTACTTC

clone size: many
J gene: TRBJ1-6
V gene: TRBV7-8
D gene: .
CDR3 protein: CASSPGSGVNSPLHF
CDR3 DNA: TGTGCCAGCAGCCCAGGGAGCGGGGTCAATTCACCCCTCCACTTT